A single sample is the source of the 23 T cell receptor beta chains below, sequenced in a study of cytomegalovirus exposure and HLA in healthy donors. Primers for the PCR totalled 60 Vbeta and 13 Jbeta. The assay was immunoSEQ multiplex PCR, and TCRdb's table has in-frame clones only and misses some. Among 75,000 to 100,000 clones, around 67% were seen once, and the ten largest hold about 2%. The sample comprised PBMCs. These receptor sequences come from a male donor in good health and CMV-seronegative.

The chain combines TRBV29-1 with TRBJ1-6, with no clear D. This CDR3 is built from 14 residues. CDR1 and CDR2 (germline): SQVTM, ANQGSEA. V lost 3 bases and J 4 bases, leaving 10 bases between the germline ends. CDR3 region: CSVDGEDYNSPLHF. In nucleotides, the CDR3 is TGCAGCGTTGATGGGGAGGATTATAATTCACCCCTCCACTTT.

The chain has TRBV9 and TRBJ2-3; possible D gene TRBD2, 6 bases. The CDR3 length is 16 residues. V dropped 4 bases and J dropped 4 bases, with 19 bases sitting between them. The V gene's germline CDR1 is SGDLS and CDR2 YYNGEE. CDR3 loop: CASSRNPGLQSDTQYF. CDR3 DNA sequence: TGTGCCAGCAGCCGAAATCCGGGACTGCAATCAGATACGCAGTATTTT.

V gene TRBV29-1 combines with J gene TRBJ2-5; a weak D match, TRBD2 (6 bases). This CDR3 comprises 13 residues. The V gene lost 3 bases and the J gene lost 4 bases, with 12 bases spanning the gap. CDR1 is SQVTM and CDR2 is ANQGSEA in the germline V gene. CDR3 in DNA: TGCAGCGTTGAGGTCCGGCGGGGAGAGACCCAGTACTTC. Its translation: CSVEVRRGETQYF.

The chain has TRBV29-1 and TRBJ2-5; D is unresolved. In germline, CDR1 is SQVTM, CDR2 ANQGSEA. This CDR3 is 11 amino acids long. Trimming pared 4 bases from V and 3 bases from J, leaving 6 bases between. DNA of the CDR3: TGCAGCGTTGTTAGAAAAGAGACCCAGTACTTC. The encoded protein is CSVVRKETQYF.

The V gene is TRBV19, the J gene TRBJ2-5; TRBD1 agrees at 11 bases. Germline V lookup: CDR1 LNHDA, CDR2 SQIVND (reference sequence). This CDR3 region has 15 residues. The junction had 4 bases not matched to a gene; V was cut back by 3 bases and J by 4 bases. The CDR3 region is CASSMDRGPGETQYF. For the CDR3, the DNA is TGTGCCAGTAGTATGGACAGGGGGCCAGGAGAGACCCAGTACTTC.

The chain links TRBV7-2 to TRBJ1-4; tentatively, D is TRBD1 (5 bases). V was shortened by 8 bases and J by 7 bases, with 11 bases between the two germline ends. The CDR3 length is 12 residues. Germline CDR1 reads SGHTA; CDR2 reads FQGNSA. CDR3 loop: CASGGIGEKLFF. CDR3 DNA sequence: TGTGCCAGCGGGGGGATAGGTGAAAAACTGTTTTTT.

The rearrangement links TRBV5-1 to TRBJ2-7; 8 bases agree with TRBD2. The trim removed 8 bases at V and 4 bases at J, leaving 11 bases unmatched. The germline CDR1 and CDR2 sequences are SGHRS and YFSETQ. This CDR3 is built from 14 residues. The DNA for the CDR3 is TGCGCCAGAACGTCGGCGGGAGGAGTTTACGAGCAGTACTTC. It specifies CARTSAGGVYEQYF.

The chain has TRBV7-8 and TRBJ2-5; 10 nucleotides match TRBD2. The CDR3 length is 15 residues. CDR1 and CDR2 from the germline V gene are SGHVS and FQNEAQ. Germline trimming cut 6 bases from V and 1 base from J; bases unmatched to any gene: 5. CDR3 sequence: CASRLLAGTQETQYF. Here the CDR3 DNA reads TGTGCCAGCAGATTACTAGCGGGAACCCAAGAGACCCAGTACTTC. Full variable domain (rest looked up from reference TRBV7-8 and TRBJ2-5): GAGVSQSPRYKVAKRGQDVALRCDPISGHVSLFWYQQALGQGPEFLTYFQNEAQLDKSGLPSDRFFAERPEGSVSTLKIQRTQQEDSAVYLCASRLLAGTQETQYFGPGTRLLVL.

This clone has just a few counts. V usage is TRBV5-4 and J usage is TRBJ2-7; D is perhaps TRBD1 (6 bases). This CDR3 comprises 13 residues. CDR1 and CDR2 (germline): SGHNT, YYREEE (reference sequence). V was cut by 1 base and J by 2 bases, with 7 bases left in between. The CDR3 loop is CASSLSGAYEQYF. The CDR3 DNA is TGTGCCAGCAGCTTGTCAGGGGCCTACGAGCAGTACTTC.

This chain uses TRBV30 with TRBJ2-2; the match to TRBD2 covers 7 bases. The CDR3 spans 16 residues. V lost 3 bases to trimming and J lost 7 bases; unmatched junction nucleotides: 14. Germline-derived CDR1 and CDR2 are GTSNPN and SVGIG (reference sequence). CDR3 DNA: TGTGCCTGGAGCGAGACGGACCTAAGGGAGGGCGGGGAGCTGTTTTTT. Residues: CAWSETDLREGGELFF.

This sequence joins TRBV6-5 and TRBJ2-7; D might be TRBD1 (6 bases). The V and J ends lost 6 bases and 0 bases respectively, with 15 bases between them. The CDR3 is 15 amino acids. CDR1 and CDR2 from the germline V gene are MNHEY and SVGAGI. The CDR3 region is CASSRTGSLSYEQYF. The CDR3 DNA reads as TGTGCCAGCAGCCGAACAGGGTCTCTCTCCTACGAGCAGTACTTC.

CDR3: CASKTGSSTDTQYF. The CDR3 DNA sequence: TGTGCCAGCAAGACAGGGTCTAGCACAGATACGCAGTATTTT. The chain uses TRBV27 and TRBJ2-3, with 7 bases matching TRBD1. The germline V gene encodes CDR1 MNHEY and CDR2 SMNVEV (reference sequence). The CDR3 covers 14 residues. The V gene end was trimmed by 7 bases and the J gene end by 0 bases; junction bases not matched to a gene: 4.

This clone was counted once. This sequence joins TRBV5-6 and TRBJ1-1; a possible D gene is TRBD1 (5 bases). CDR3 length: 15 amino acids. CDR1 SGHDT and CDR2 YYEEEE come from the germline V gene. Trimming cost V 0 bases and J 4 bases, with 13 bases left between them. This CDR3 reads CASSLERGVGTEAFF. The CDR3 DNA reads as TGTGCCAGCAGCTTGGAACGGGGGGTGGGCACTGAAGCTTTCTTT.

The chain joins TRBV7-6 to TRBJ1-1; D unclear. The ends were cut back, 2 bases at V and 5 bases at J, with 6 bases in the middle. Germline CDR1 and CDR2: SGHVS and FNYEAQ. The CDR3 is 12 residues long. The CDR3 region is CASSLRGTEAFF. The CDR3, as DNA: TGTGCCAGCAGCTTACGAGGGACTGAAGCTTTCTTT.

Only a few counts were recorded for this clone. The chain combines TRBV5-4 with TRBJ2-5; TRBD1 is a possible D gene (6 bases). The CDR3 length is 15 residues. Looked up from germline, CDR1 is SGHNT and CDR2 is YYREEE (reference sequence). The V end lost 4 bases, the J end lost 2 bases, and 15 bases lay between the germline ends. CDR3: CASSRETGQQETQYF. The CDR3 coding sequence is TGTGCCAGCAGCCGCGAGACAGGTCAGCAAGAGACCCAGTACTTC. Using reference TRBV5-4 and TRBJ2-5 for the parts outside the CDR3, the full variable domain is ETGVTQSPTHLIKTRGQQVTLRCSSQSGHNTVSWYQQALGQGPQFIFQYYREEENGRGNFPPRFSGLQFPNYSSELNVNALELDDSALYLCASSRETGQQETQYFGPGTRLLVL.

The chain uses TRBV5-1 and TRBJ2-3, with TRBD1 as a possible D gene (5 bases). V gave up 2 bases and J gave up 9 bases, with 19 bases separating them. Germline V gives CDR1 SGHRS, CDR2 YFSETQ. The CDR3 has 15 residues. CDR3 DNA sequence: TGCGCCAGCAGCTTTGGAAATAGGGGTCAAGACACGCAGTATTTT. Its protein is CASSFGNRGQDTQYF.

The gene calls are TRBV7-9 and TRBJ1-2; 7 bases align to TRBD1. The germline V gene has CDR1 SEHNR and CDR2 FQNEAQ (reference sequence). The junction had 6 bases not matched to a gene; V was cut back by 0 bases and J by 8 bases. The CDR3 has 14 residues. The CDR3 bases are TGTGCCAGCAGCTTAGCCGGGACAGTCGGCGGCTACACCTTC. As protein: CASSLAGTVGGYTF. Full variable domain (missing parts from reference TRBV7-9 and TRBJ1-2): DTGVSQNPRHKITKRGQNVTFRCDPISEHNRLYWYRQTLGQGPEFLTYFQNEAQLEKSRLLSDRFSAERPKGSFSTLEIQRTEQGDSAMYLCASSLAGTVGGYTFGSGTRLTVV.

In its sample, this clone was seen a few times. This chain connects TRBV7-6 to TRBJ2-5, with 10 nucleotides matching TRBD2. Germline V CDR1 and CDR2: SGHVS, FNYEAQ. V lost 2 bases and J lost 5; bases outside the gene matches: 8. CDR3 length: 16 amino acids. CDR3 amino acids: CASSLNPSGSGETQYF. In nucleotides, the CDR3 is TGTGCCAGCAGCTTAAACCCTAGCGGGAGTGGGGAGACCCAGTACTTC.

The CDR3 DNA reads as TGCGCCAGCAGCCCCGCTAGCGGGAGTTTTTCCGAGCAGTACTTC. Protein sequence: CASSPASGSFSEQYF. The chain uses TRBV5-1 and TRBJ2-7, with 10 positions matching TRBD2. With 4 bases clipped from V and 6 bases from J, the junction kept 10 bases outside the gene matches. CDR3 length equals 15 residues. The germline V gene encodes CDR1 SGHRS and CDR2 YFSETQ.

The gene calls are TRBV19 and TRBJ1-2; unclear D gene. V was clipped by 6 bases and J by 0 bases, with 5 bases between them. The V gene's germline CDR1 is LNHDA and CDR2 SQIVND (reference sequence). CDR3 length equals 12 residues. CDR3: CASRQTNYGYTF. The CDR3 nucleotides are TGTGCCAGTAGACAGACTAACTATGGCTACACCTTC.

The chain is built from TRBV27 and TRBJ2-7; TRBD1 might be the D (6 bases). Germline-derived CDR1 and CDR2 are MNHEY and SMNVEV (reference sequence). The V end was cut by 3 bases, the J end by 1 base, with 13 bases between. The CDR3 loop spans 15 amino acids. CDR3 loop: CASSLSTGRSYEQYF. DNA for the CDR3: TGTGCCAGCAGTTTGTCGACAGGTAGATCCTACGAGCAGTACTTC.

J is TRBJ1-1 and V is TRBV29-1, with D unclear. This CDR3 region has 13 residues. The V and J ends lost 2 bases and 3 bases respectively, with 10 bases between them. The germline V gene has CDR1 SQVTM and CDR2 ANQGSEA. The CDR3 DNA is TGCAGCGTTGAAAGAGGAGGACACACTGAAGCTTTCTTT. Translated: CSVERGGHTEAFF.

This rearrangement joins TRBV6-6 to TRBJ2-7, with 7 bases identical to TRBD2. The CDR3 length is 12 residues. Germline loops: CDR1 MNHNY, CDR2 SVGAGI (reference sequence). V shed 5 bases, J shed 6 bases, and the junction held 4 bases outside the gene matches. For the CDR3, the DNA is TGTGCCAGCAGTGGAGGCGGGGGCGAGCAGTACTTC. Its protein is CASSGGGGEQYF.